The 28 T cell receptor beta chains reported below all come from one sample, sequenced in a study of blood T cell repertoires in COVID-19. Clones were read by immunoSEQ multiplex PCR, and TCRdb kept only the in-frame ones, dropping some. The sample contains fewer than 120,000 clones, around nine tenths of which appear only once. The sequenced sample was peripheral blood. These receptors originate from a woman aged 45-65 years with acute or convalescent COVID-19.

This chain links TRBV19 with TRBJ2-7; tentatively, D is TRBD1 (5 bases). Germline V gene data show CDR1 as LNHDA and CDR2 as SQIVND (reference sequence). V gave up 3 bases and J gave up 2 bases, with 17 bases separating them. The CDR3 covers 16 residues. CDR3 DNA sequence: TGTGCCAGTAGTATCCAGGGTCAGACACCGGCCTACGAGCAGTACTTC. The encoded protein is CASSIQGQTPAYEQYF.

This chain connects TRBV2 to TRBJ2-2, with 11 bases that match TRBD2. CDR1 and CDR2 (germline): SNHLY, FYNNEI. V lost 6 bases and J lost 3; bases outside the gene matches: 6. The CDR3 is made up of 16 amino acids. CDR3 loop: CASRKGLAEYTGELFF. DNA of the CDR3: TGTGCCAGCAGGAAGGGACTAGCGGAATACACCGGGGAGCTGTTTTTT.

The rearrangement joins TRBV12-3 or TRBV12-4 to TRBJ1-5; possibly TRBD1 for D (6 bases). The CDR3 loop spans 13 amino acids. Trimming left V 4 bases short and J 5 bases short, with 9 bases between. The CDR3 nucleotides read TGTGCCAGCAGTTGGACAGCCGATCAGCCCCAGCATTTT. Translation gives CASSWTADQPQHF.

This clone has more than one count but fewer than ten. This sequence joins TRBV4-2 and TRBJ2-2; 10 nucleotides align to TRBD2. With V trimmed by 4 bases and J by 2 bases, 1 base remained unmatched. Germline V CDR1 and CDR2: LGHNA, YNFKEQ. This CDR3 spans 15 amino acids. CDR3 residues: CASSPSGSNTGELFF. The CDR3 coding sequence is TGTGCCAGCAGCCCTAGCGGGAGCAACACCGGGGAGCTGTTTTTT.

J is TRBJ1-4 and V is TRBV7-2, with 8 bases that match TRBD1. With V trimmed by 5 bases and J by 4 bases, 6 bases remained unmatched. CDR1 is SGHTA and CDR2 is FQGNSA in the germline V gene. The CDR3 spans 15 residues. The CDR3: CASSGRTGLNEKLFF. For the CDR3, the DNA is TGTGCCAGCAGCGGGCGGACAGGGCTTAATGAAAAACTGTTTTTT.

This chain uses TRBV7-6 with TRBJ2-7; D is uncertain. Trimming shortened V by 5 bases and J by 0 bases, and 5 bases separated the two germline ends. CDR1 is SGHVS and CDR2 is FNYEAQ in the germline V gene. This CDR3 has 12 residues. CDR3 DNA sequence: TGTGCCAGCAGCATGAGCTCCTACGAGCAGTACTTC. Residues: CASSMSSYEQYF.

This rearrangement joins TRBV24-1 to TRBJ2-3, with 8 bases fitting TRBD2. This CDR3 has 16 residues. The ends lost 6 bases at V and 6 bases at J; junction bases unmatched: 13. Germline CDR1 reads KGHDR; CDR2 reads SFDVKD. The CDR3 is CATSTRGSGADDTQYF. The CDR3 DNA reads as TGTGCCACCAGTACCAGGGGTAGCGGGGCAGACGATACGCAGTATTTT.

The chain is built from TRBV18 and TRBJ2-2; 8 bases match TRBD2. The germline V gene has CDR1 KGHSH and CDR2 LQKENI. The CDR3 extends over 17 amino acids. The J segment lost 1 base and the V segment lost 1 base, leaving 5 bases of the junction unmatched. In nucleotides, the CDR3 is TGTGCCAGCTCACCACATATAACTAGCGGGAACACCGGGGAGCTGTTTTTT. It encodes CASSPHITSGNTGELFF. Using reference TRBV18 and TRBJ2-2 for the parts outside the CDR3, the full variable domain is NAGVMQNPRHLVRRRGQEARLRCSPMKGHSHVYWYRQLPEEGLKFMVYLQKENIIDESGMPKERFSAEFPKEGPSILRIQQVVRGDSAAYFCASSPHITSGNTGELFFGEGSRLTVL.

This chain connects TRBV5-1 to TRBJ2-7; TRBD1 agrees at 8 bases. Losses at the gene ends were 0 bases for V and 6 bases for J; bases not matched to a gene: 8. CDR3 length: 15 amino acids. Germline CDR1 is SGHRS and CDR2 is YFSETQ. As DNA, the CDR3 is TGCGCCAGCAGCTTGGCAACAGGGGGGACAGGCGAGCAGTACTTC. Protein: CASSLATGGTGEQYF.

This clone was picked up a small number of times. The chain joins TRBV5-1 to TRBJ2-1; 10 bases line up with TRBD1. V shed 3 bases, J shed 4 bases, and the junction held 7 bases outside the gene matches. The CDR3 totals 16 residues. Germline-derived CDR1 and CDR2 are SGHRS and YFSETQ. CDR3 region: CASSSMTGGVYNEQFF. Here the CDR3 DNA reads TGCGCCAGCAGCTCCATGACAGGGGGCGTTTACAATGAGCAGTTCTTC.

This clone was detected only a few times. The chain is built from TRBV7-7 and TRBJ2-1, with TRBD2 identical over 8 bases. From germline, CDR1 is SSHAT and CDR2 FNYEAQ (reference sequence). V was pared by 4 bases and J by 7 bases, with 15 bases of the junction left unmatched. The CDR3 covers 17 residues. DNA of the CDR3: TGTGCCAGCAGCTCGGGTCTGACTAGCGACCAGGAAAATGAGCAGTTCTTC. Residues: CASSSGLTSDQENEQFF. The whole variable domain, filled in from reference TRBV7-7 and TRBJ2-1, reads GAGVSQSPRYKVTKRGQDVTLRCDPISSHATLYWYQQALGQGPEFLTYFNYEAQPDKSGLPSDRFSAERPEGSISTLTIQRTEQRDSAMYRCASSSGLTSDQENEQFFGPGTRLTVL.

The chain employs TRBV11-3 and TRBJ2-3; 12 nucleotides agree with TRBD2. Germline values: CDR1 SGHNT, CDR2 YENEEA. This CDR3 is built from 16 residues. V was pared by 1 base and J by 4 bases, with 3 bases of the junction left unmatched. The DNA for the CDR3 is TGTGCCAGCAGCTTAGGACTAGCGGGAGTGCCAGATACGCAGTATTTT. It codes for CASSLGLAGVPDTQYF. The full variable domain, in which reference TRBV11-3 and TRBJ2-3 provide the parts outside the CDR3, is EAGVVQSPRYKIIEKKQPVAFWCNPISGHNTLYWYLQNLGQGPELLIRYENEEAVDDSQLPKDRFSAERLKGVDSTLKIQPAELGDSAVYLCASSLGLAGVPDTQYFGPGTRLTVL.

This chain links TRBV15 with TRBJ2-1, with 7 bases identical to TRBD1. There are 19 residues in the CDR3. V dropped 2 bases and J dropped 0; count of bases not matched to a gene: 13. Germline V gene sequence: CDR1 LNHNV, CDR2 YYDKDF (reference sequence). The DNA of the CDR3 is TGTGCCACCAGCAGACCGGACAGGCGCCTCCAGTTCTCCTACAATGAGCAGTTCTTC. This encodes CATSRPDRRLQFSYNEQFF.

The chain uses TRBV19 and TRBJ1-5; TRBD1 matches at 10 bases. Germline CDR1 is LNHDA and CDR2 is SQIVND (reference sequence). With 8 bases clipped from V and 2 bases from J, the junction kept 3 bases outside the gene matches. This CDR3 is built from 14 residues. CDR3 bases: TGTGCCAGTGCCGGGACAGGGGGCAATCAGCCCCAGCATTTT. This gives the protein CASAGTGGNQPQHF.

J is TRBJ2-1 and V is TRBV24-1, with 11 bases lining up with TRBD2. Germline V gives CDR1 KGHDR, CDR2 SFDVKD. CDR3 length equals 19 residues. V gave up 0 bases and J gave up 1 base; unmatched junction bases: 7. CDR3 in DNA: TGTGCCACCAGTGATTTGCACCCTAGCGGGAGGAGTTCCTACAATGAGCAGTTCTTC. Encoded protein: CATSDLHPSGRSSYNEQFF.

The CDR3 sequence is CASRSKTGGVGNQPQHF. The CDR3 nucleotides are TGTGCCAGTAGATCTAAGACAGGGGGCGTAGGCAATCAGCCCCAGCATTTT. The rearrangement joins TRBV19 to TRBJ1-5, with TRBD1 matching over 10 bases. CDR1 and CDR2 from the germline V gene are LNHDA and SQIVND (reference sequence). After removal of 6 bases from V and 2 bases from J, the junction contained 10 bases not matched to a gene. CDR3 length equals 17 residues.

The rearrangement links TRBV7-9 to TRBJ1-2; D is unresolved. V was pared by 7 bases and J by 1 base, with 7 bases between. The germline V gene encodes CDR1 SEHNR and CDR2 FQNEAQ (reference sequence). This CDR3 has 12 amino acids. The CDR3 DNA sequence: TGTGCCAGCATCGGGATTAACTATGGCTACACCTTC. It specifies CASIGINYGYTF.

This chain links TRBV5-5 with TRBJ2-2, with D possibly matching TRBD1 (7 bases). Germline CDR1 is SGHKS and CDR2 is YYEKEE (reference sequence). The CDR3 loop spans 16 amino acids. V was pared by 2 bases and J by 3 bases, with 14 bases between. CDR3 sequence (DNA): TGTGCCAGCAGCTTTCCAGGGGGACTTGACACCGGGGAGCTGTTTTTT. Encoded protein: CASSFPGGLDTGELFF.

V gene TRBV19 combines with J gene TRBJ2-1; 8 bases agree with TRBD1. This CDR3 has 15 residues. CDR1 is LNHDA and CDR2 is SQIVND in the germline V gene (reference sequence). Germline trimming cut 3 bases from V and 4 bases from J; bases unmatched to any gene: 5. Here the CDR3 DNA reads TGTGCCAGTAGTATTTCAGGGGGCCGTTACAATGAGCAGTTCTTC. Residues: CASSISGGRYNEQFF.

The chain is built from TRBV5-1 and TRBJ1-1; TRBD1 matches at 7 bases. V was clipped by 5 bases and J by 3 bases; unmatched bases: 7. The CDR3 has 14 amino acids. Germline V gives CDR1 SGHRS, CDR2 YFSETQ. Written as DNA, the CDR3 is TGCGCCAGCAGACTGGACAGGTCTGACACTGAAGCTTTCTTT. Amino acids: CASRLDRSDTEAFF. Filled out from reference TRBV5-1 and TRBJ1-1, the complete variable domain reads KAGVTQTPRYLIKTRGQQVTLSCSPISGHRSVSWYQQTPGQGLQFLFEYFSETQRNKGNFPGRFSGRQFSNSRSEMNVSTLELGDSALYLCASRLDRSDTEAFFGQGTRLTVV.

The chain combines TRBV7-9 with TRBJ2-5; tentatively, D is TRBD2 (6 bases). Germline-derived CDR1 and CDR2 are SEHNR and FQNEAQ (reference sequence). Trimming left V 5 bases short and J 3 bases short, with 19 bases between. The CDR3 has 16 amino acids. The CDR3 DNA reads TGTGCCAGCAGCGGCAGGGACTCTCACGTGGAAGAGACCCAGTACTTC. Translated: CASSGRDSHVEETQYF.

This rearrangement joins TRBV6-5 to TRBJ1-6; D is unresolved. This CDR3 is 15 amino acids long. Looked up from germline, CDR1 is MNHEY and CDR2 is SVGAGI. V lost 0 bases and J 7 bases, leaving 10 bases between the germline ends. In DNA, the CDR3 is TGTGCCAGCAGTTACTCGACCAGCGGCAATTCACCCCTCCACTTT. Translated: CASSYSTSGNSPLHF.

This sequence joins TRBV6-1 and TRBJ2-7; a possible D gene is TRBD1 (6 bases). CDR3 size: 18 residues. CDR1 MNHNS and CDR2 SASEGT come from the germline V gene. Trimming shortened V by 2 bases and J by 2 bases, and 22 bases separated the two germline ends. The CDR3 loop reads CASSEYPRGSGLAYEQYF. CDR3 nucleotide sequence: TGTGCCAGCAGTGAATACCCCAGGGGCTCGGGGCTCGCCTACGAGCAGTACTTC.

V gene TRBV19 combines with J gene TRBJ2-7, with 10 nucleotides matching TRBD1. V was clipped by 7 bases and J by 4 bases; unmatched bases: 7. The CDR3 runs 14 residues. Per the germline V gene, CDR1 is LNHDA and CDR2 is SQIVND (reference sequence). As DNA, the CDR3 is TGTGCCAGTACCTCCGGGACAGGGGTGTACGAGCAGTACTTC. Its translation: CASTSGTGVYEQYF.

This chain uses TRBV3-1 (or the pseudogene TRBV3-2) with TRBJ1-1, with D possibly matching TRBD1 (6 bases). V dropped 3 bases and J dropped 0 bases, with 14 bases sitting between them. CDR3 length: 16 amino acids. CDR1 LGHDT and CDR2 YNNKEL come from the germline V gene (reference sequence). Written as DNA, the CDR3 is TGTGCCAGCAGCCATTTACCGACAGGAATGAACACTGAAGCTTTCTTT. Amino acid sequence: CASSHLPTGMNTEAFF.

The chain joins TRBV6-4 to TRBJ1-2; D perhaps matches TRBD1 (5 bases). Trimming cost V 6 bases and J 6 bases, with 17 bases left between them. The CDR3 sequence is 14 residues long. CDR1 and CDR2 (germline): MRHNA, SNTAGT. The CDR3 spells CASSVDELGHGYTF. The DNA for the CDR3 is TGTGCCAGCAGCGTGGACGAACTGGGGCATGGCTACACCTTC.

The CDR3 DNA follows: TGTGCCAGCAGCTCCCAAGGTCGGGGGAACACCGGGGAGCTGTTTTTT. Its translation is CASSSQGRGNTGELFF. The genes are TRBV5-6 and TRBJ2-2, with D possibly TRBD2 on 5 matching bases. CDR1 is SGHDT and CDR2 is YYEEEE in the germline V gene. CDR3 length equals 16 residues. V was trimmed by 3 bases and J by 1 base, leaving 13 bases between them.

V gene TRBV10-3 combines with J gene TRBJ2-1; D remains ambiguous. V lost 0 bases and J lost 2, with 2 bases in between. Per the germline V gene, CDR1 is ENHRY and CDR2 is SYGVKD. CDR3 length equals 13 residues. CDR3 region: CAISESTYNEQFF. CDR3 bases: TGTGCCATCAGTGAGTCCACCTACAATGAGCAGTTCTTC.